The TCR beta chain under discussion was sequenced for a study of breast tumors, draining lymph nodes, adjacent tissues. TCRdb re-called the multiplex PCR reads through MiXCR, storing one row per CDR3 protein. Found here are some 170,000 distinct CDR3 sequences, roughly a third of them singletons; the top ten hold about 3.7%. The CDR3 extends over 15 amino acids. The trim removed 4 bases at V and 6 bases at J, leaving 12 bases unmatched. Germline CDR1 reads SGHDT; CDR2 reads YYEEEE. Comment on this clonotype: Antigen specificity is unknown.

Breast cancer patients provided tissue from their axillary draining lymph nodes. Study observations and caveats: Tumor repertoires ranked between lymph nodes and nontumor tissue in diversity, with V and J gene preferences. The data were judged consistent with most tumor T cells coming from lymph node and expanding in tumor.

Sequenced input: axillary lymph node tissue. This chain connects TRBV5-6 to TRBJ1-2; 7 bases fit TRBD1. This clonotype originated in a female donor with breast cancer. Some clones in this sample may be carry-over from other donors' samples. The CDR3 sequence: CASSPRGGGTNGYTF. DNA of the CDR3: TGTGCCAGCAGCCCCAGGGGGGGCGGAACTAATGGCTACACCTTC.